Listed below are T cell receptor beta chains from one sample, sequenced in a study of T cells in Graves' hyperthyroidism and ophthalmopathy. TCRdb recomputed calls from the multiplex PCR reads with MiXCR, one row per CDR3 protein. The sample comprises about 640,000 distinct CDR3 sequences, less than 25% of which are singletons, and 34% rests with the top ten. The sequenced sample consisted of blood. The receptor set was obtained from a man aged 25-45 years with Graves' ophthalmopathy. The CDR3 runs from the conserved cysteine through the conserved F or W. Fields, in order: V gene, J gene, D gene, clone size, CDR3 protein, CDR3 DNA. D genes are given only for firm matches. Only part of the rows carry a size: once, few, many, or a class if the clone is expanded.

>TRBV6-1|TRBJ2-1|TRBD2|once
CASTITSGRYNEQFF
TGTGCCAGCACCATTACTAGCGGGCGCTACAATGAGCAGTTCTTC
>TRBV5-4|TRBJ2-3|.|.
CASSFGGVVSDTQYF
TGTGCCAGCAGCTTTGGGGGAGTGGTTTCAGATACGCAGTATTTT
>TRBV2|TRBJ1-2|.|few
CASSEIPGSDYGYTF
TGTGCCAGCAGTGAAATCCCGGGATCGGACTATGGCTACACCTTC
>TRBV29-1|TRBJ2-7|TRBD1|few
CSVDRAPSYEQYF
TGCAGCGTCGACAGGGCCCCCAGCTACGAGCAGTACTTC
>TRBV6-1|TRBJ1-1|.|many
CASSEIGRRGTEAFF
TGTGCCAGCAGTGAAATCGGCAGGAGGGGCACTGAAGCTTTCTTT
>TRBV28|TRBJ1-2|.|many
CASSTQGYGYTF
TGTGCCAGCAGCACCCAGGGCTATGGCTACACCTTC
>TRBV18|TRBJ2-1|TRBD1|few
CASSPLTGGAGNEQFF
TGTGCCAGCTCACCACTGACAGGGGGCGCCGGCAATGAGCAGTTCTTC
>TRBV20-1|TRBJ2-3|TRBD1|.
CSARDHLAGGYTDTQYF
TGCAGTGCTAGAGATCATCTAGCAGGGGGTTACACAGATACGCAGTATTTT
>TRBV30|TRBJ2-2|TRBD1|few
CAWSDPTGNGELFF
TGTGCCTGGAGTGACCCGACAGGGAACGGGGAGCTGTTTTTT
>TRBV11-3|TRBJ2-1|TRBD2|many
CASSLGLAGNNEQFF
TGTGCCAGCAGCTTAGGACTAGCGGGCAACAATGAGCAGTTCTTC
>TRBV28|TRBJ2-2|.|few
CASSGGVTGELFF
TGTGCCAGCAGCGGAGGGGTCACCGGGGAGCTGTTTTTT